This TCR beta chain emerged from a study of blood T cell repertoires in COVID-19. TCRdb's table, derived via immunoSEQ multiplex PCR, lists solely in-frame clones and lacks some. Among fewer than 200,000 clones listed, about 88% were seen once. CDR3 length: 15 residues. Deletions cut 4 bases from V and 2 bases from J, with 15 bases between. Germline V lookup: CDR1 SGHNT, CDR2 YENEEA. The source material was peripheral blood. This receptor was taken from a man in his 60s with acute or convalescent COVID-19. The chain uses TRBV11-3 and TRBJ2-7; tentatively, D is TRBD1 (5 bases). The CDR3 reads CASSSPGLFAYEQYF. CDR3 nucleotide sequence: TGTGCCAGCAGCTCCCCAGGGTTGTTCGCCTACGAGCAGTACTTC.